The next 25 T cell receptor beta chains were all read from a single sample in a study of T cells in Graves' hyperthyroidism and ophthalmopathy. What was amplified from RNA transcripts were TCR beta CDR3 regions. A first-round RT-PCR of the TCR CDR3 used the HTBI primer set. TCRdb reprocessed the multiplex PCR reads via MiXCR and lists one record per CDR3 protein. The data hold 600,000 or so distinct CDR3 sequences, with 14% observed a single time. Sequencing used blood. The receptors derive from a woman under 30 with Graves' ophthalmopathy.

The V gene is TRBV6-1, the J gene TRBJ1-1; D not resolved. Deletions cut 6 bases from V and 7 bases from J, with 9 bases between. This CDR3 is built from 11 residues. CDR1 and CDR2 from the germline V gene are MNHNS and SASEGT. The CDR3 region is CASRRGSEAFF. DNA for the CDR3: TGTGCCAGCAGGAGAGGGAGTGAAGCTTTCTTT.

This clonotype has at least ten counts. The V and J genes are TRBV7-9 and TRBJ2-1; D might be TRBD1 (5 bases). Trimming removed 3 bases at V and 9 bases at J, with 12 bases between. The CDR3 runs to 13 residues. Germline V gives CDR1 SEHNR, CDR2 FQNEAQ (reference sequence). CDR3 in DNA: TGTGCCAGCAGCTTTGCAGGGTATGGTGAGCAGTTCTTC. It is translated as CASSFAGYGEQFF.

Many counts were recorded for this clonotype. The chain joins TRBV6-1 to TRBJ1-1, with 8 positions matching TRBD1. CDR3 length equals 15 residues. V lost 3 bases to trimming and J lost 3 bases; unmatched junction nucleotides: 6. CDR1 is MNHNS and CDR2 is SASEGT in the germline V gene. In DNA form, the CDR3 reads TGTGCCAGCAGTGATGACAGGGGAAAGTACACTGAAGCTTTCTTT. Its translation is CASSDDRGKYTEAFF.

This clonotype was seen ten or more times. CDR3 region: CASSLLAGANQPQHF. Written as DNA, the CDR3 is TGTGCCAGCAGTTTGCTTGCGGGGGCCAATCAGCCCCAGCATTTT. V and J are TRBV28 and TRBJ1-5; perhaps TRBD1 as D (6 bases). The CDR3 sequence is 15 residues long. V was trimmed by 3 bases and J by 3 bases, leaving 12 bases between them. CDR1 and CDR2 from the germline V gene are MDHEN and SYDVKM.

The table lists this clonotype with many counts. The V and J genes are TRBV11-3 and TRBJ1-1, with D possibly matching TRBD1 (5 bases). Germline V gives CDR1 SGHNT, CDR2 YENEEA. V lost 4 bases, J lost 1 base, and 13 bases lay in between. The CDR3 covers 15 residues. CDR3 amino acids: CASSSRRGRNTEAFF. CDR3 in DNA: TGTGCCAGCAGCTCCCGTCGGGGCCGGAACACTGAAGCTTTCTTT.

This clonotype was seen ten or more times. The J gene is TRBJ2-1, the V gene TRBV12-3 or TRBV12-4, with TRBD2 identical over 12 bases. Trimming took 1 base from V and 6 from J; bases not matched to a gene: 4. This CDR3 comprises 16 residues. DNA for the CDR3: TGTGCCAGCAGTTTAGGACTAGCGGGAGTTGCCAATGAGCAGTTCTTC. It encodes CASSLGLAGVANEQFF.

Notes on this clonotype: This may stem from a read error, because a much larger clone lies one nucleotide away. The chain joins TRBV3-1 to TRBJ2-7; tentatively, D is TRBD1 (8 bases). Germline V gene sequence: CDR1 LGHDT, CDR2 YNNKEL (reference sequence). The CDR3 totals 14 residues. The CDR3 DNA sequence: TGTGCCAGCAGCCAAACCCAGGGGGCGGGGGAGCGGTACTTC. Residues: CASSQTQGAGERYF.

In this sample, this clonotype turned up many times. The genes are TRBV12-3 or TRBV12-4 and TRBJ2-3; 10 nucleotides agree with TRBD2. This CDR3 has 15 residues. The V and J ends lost 7 bases and 5 bases, in that order; junction bases with no gene match: 9. DNA of the CDR3: TGTGCCAGCAACCCCCTAGCGGGAGCGGGAGATACGCAGTATTTT. This gives the protein CASNPLAGAGDTQYF.

In its sample, this clonotype was seen many times. The rearrangement joins TRBV12-3 or TRBV12-4 to TRBJ1-4; D might be TRBD1 (6 bases). The V and J ends lost 5 bases and 0 bases respectively, with 10 bases between them. The CDR3 runs to 15 residues. CDR3 loop: CASSPDSTTNEKLFF. In DNA form, the CDR3 reads TGTGCCAGCAGTCCGGACAGCACAACTAATGAAAAACTGTTTTTT.

This clonotype was counted ten times or more. The chain links TRBV6-2 or TRBV6-3 to TRBJ1-1; D possibly corresponds to TRBD1 (6 bases). Trimming removed 4 bases from V and 6 bases from J, with 12 bases in between. The V gene's germline CDR1 is MNHEY and CDR2 SVGEGT. This CDR3 has 13 amino acids. The CDR3 region has the DNA TGTGCCAGCAGTTCCCACAGGGTATCTGAAGCTTTCTTT. Its translation: CASSSHRVSEAFF.

The table lists this clonotype with many counts. The rearrangement links TRBV12-5 to TRBJ2-1, with D maybe TRBD2 (5 bases). Deletions cut 1 base from V and 3 bases from J, with 10 bases between. This CDR3 has 15 amino acids. Germline V gene lookup returns CDR1 LGHNT and CDR2 FRNRAP. CDR3 region: CASGLGLSDYNEQFF. CDR3 bases: TGTGCTAGTGGTTTGGGGCTTAGCGACTACAATGAGCAGTTCTTC.

The gene calls are TRBV29-1 and TRBJ2-1, with D perhaps TRBD2 (6 bases). The germline V gene encodes CDR1 SQVTM and CDR2 ANQGSEA. V was cut by 7 bases and J by 0 bases, with 10 bases left in between. This CDR3 region has 13 residues. In nucleotides, the CDR3 is TGCAGCGCTGGTAGCGGCTCCTACAATGAGCAGTTCTTC. It encodes CSAGSGSYNEQFF.

This clonotype was recorded at least ten times. The V and J genes are TRBV29-1 and TRBJ2-7, with 9 bases lining up with TRBD1. V was pared by 2 bases and J by 3 bases, with 5 bases of the junction left unmatched. The CDR3 extends over 14 amino acids. CDR1 SQVTM and CDR2 ANQGSEA come from the germline V gene. CDR3 DNA sequence: TGCAGCGTTGAAACGGACAGGGGAGGCTACGAGCAGTACTTC. The encoded protein is CSVETDRGGYEQYF.

This clonotype was recorded many times. The V and J genes are TRBV12-3 or TRBV12-4 and TRBJ1-1; D is unresolved. Trimming stripped 5 bases from V and 5 bases from J, with 6 bases between. This CDR3 is built from 11 residues. Written as DNA, the CDR3 is TGTGCCAGCAGTCGGTGGACTGAAGCTTTCTTT. This encodes CASSRWTEAFF.

There are many counts of this clonotype. The chain carries TRBV2 and TRBJ2-1, with 8 bases matching TRBD2. Germline V gene lookup returns CDR1 SNHLY and CDR2 FYNNEI. V lost 8 bases to trimming and J lost 9 bases; unmatched junction nucleotides: 9. This CDR3 is 13 amino acids long. In DNA form, the CDR3 reads TGTGCCAGCGTCTGGGCGGGAGGTAGTGAGCAGTTCTTC. Translating gives CASVWAGGSEQFF.

The rearrangement joins TRBV6-2 or TRBV6-3 to TRBJ2-7; the D is unclear. The CDR3 has 15 amino acids. Germline lookup yields CDR1 MNHEY and CDR2 SVGEGT. V was pared by 1 base and J by 2 bases, with 12 bases between. CDR3 in DNA: TGTGCCAGCAGTTACTGGAATAGCATGGCCTACGAGCAGTACTTC. Translated, it gives CASSYWNSMAYEQYF.

This clonotype was picked up many times. This chain connects TRBV11-2 to TRBJ2-4, with TRBD2 identical over 10 bases. Germline loops: CDR1 SGHAT, CDR2 FQNNGV. The V segment lost 1 base and the J segment 3 bases; nucleotides outside the gene matches: 18. The CDR3 runs 21 residues. The CDR3 region has the DNA TGTGCCAGCAGCTTAGGGTGGATTCGAGCGGGAGGGATCCAGGACAAAAACATTCAGTACTTC. It is translated as CASSLGWIRAGGIQDKNIQYF.

In its sample, this clonotype was seen many times. V gene TRBV13 combines with J gene TRBJ2-5; 13 bases match TRBD2. Trimming removed 3 bases from V and 4 bases from J; junction bases left unmatched: 11. Germline CDR1 is PRHDT and CDR2 is FYEKMQ (reference sequence). The CDR3 runs 18 residues. CDR3 sequence reads: CASSFHSTSGRGRETQYF. Here the CDR3 DNA reads TGTGCCAGCAGCTTCCATTCTACTAGCGGGAGGGGAAGAGAGACCCAGTACTTC.

This clonotype came up many times. CDR3 nucleotide sequence: TGCAGCGTCGCAGGGACTAGCGGGAGGGCCGTGGATGAGCAGTTCTTC. Encoded protein: CSVAGTSGRAVDEQFF. The chain links TRBV29-1 to TRBJ2-1; 16 bases align to TRBD2. From germline, CDR1 is SQVTM and CDR2 ANQGSEA. The ends lost 6 bases at V and 8 bases at J; junction bases unmatched: 10. CDR3 length: 16 residues.

The chain combines TRBV2 with TRBJ2-7; tentative D call: TRBD1 (6 bases). Matching the DNA end better, TRBJ2-1 makes the J call doubtful. The length of the CDR3 is 14 residues. Germline CDR1 SNHLY, CDR2 FYNNEI. CDR3 nucleotide sequence: TGTGCCAGCAGTGAATTTAGGGGGACCTACGAGCAGTTCTTC. Its translation is CASSEFRGTYEQFF.

The gene calls are TRBV18 and TRBJ2-7; D not certain. Germline assignment: CDR1 KGHSH and CDR2 LQKENI. V lost 0 bases and J lost 1, with 10 bases in between. This CDR3 region has 15 residues. CDR3: CASSPPGTHSYEQYF. CDR3 coding DNA: TGTGCCAGCTCACCACCAGGTACTCATTCCTACGAGCAGTACTTC.

The table lists this clonotype with many counts. The V call is TRBV5-5, the J call TRBJ1-1, with D hard to call. CDR3 length: 15 residues. The V end was cut by 4 bases, the J end by 1 base, with 14 bases between. The V gene's germline CDR1 is SGHKS and CDR2 YYEKEE (reference sequence). The DNA of the CDR3 is TGTGCCAGCAGCCTTGGGCCATCAAGGAACACTGAAGCTTTCTTT. This codes for CASSLGPSRNTEAFF.

The table lists this clonotype with many counts. The gene calls are TRBV2 and TRBJ2-7, with a weak D call TRBD2 (6 bases). Trimming cost V 4 bases and J 1 base, with 14 bases left between them. This CDR3 comprises 15 residues. CDR1 and CDR2 (germline): SNHLY, FYNNEI. CDR3 residues: CASSVEGLGSYEQYF. Here the CDR3 DNA reads TGTGCCAGCAGTGTAGAGGGACTGGGATCCTACGAGCAGTACTTC.

At least ten counts were recorded for this clonotype. The J gene is TRBJ1-5, the V gene TRBV13; TRBD1 matches at 7 bases. CDR1 is PRHDT and CDR2 is FYEKMQ in the germline V gene (reference sequence). The trim removed 5 bases at V and 3 bases at J, leaving 10 bases unmatched. The CDR3 spans 16 residues. The CDR3 sequence is CASSAGDRSLNQPQHF. Written as DNA, the CDR3 is TGTGCCAGCAGCGCGGGGGACAGATCCCTCAATCAGCCCCAGCATTTT.

This clonotype occurred many times. The chain links TRBV7-2 to TRBJ2-5, with no clear D. The CDR3 covers 13 residues. Per the germline V gene, CDR1 is SGHTA and CDR2 is FQGNSA. V was pared by 2 bases and J by 2 bases, with 6 bases between. The CDR3 DNA sequence: TGTGCCAGCAGCTTACAACAGCAAGAGACCCAGTACTTC. Protein product: CASSLQQQETQYF.